What follows are 18 T cell receptor beta chains derived from one specimen sequenced in a study of Graves' ophthalmopathy and Graves' hyperthyroidism. Amplification of TCR beta CDR3 regions used RNA transcripts. RT-PCR in the first round used HTBI primers; a second-round multiplex PCR followed. TCRdb re-called the multiplex PCR reads with MiXCR, one entry per CDR3 protein. Here the sample spans about 150,000 distinct CDR3 sequences, 30% to 45% being singletons. The specimen was peripheral blood. The receptors derive from a woman between 40 and 50 years old with Graves' ophthalmopathy.

The rearrangement uses TRBV6-2 or TRBV6-3 and TRBJ1-5; possible D gene TRBD1, 5 bases. The CDR3 extends over 18 amino acids. Trimming stripped 0 bases from V and 0 bases from J, with 15 bases between. CDR1 is MNHEY, CDR2 SVGEGT, per germline. CDR3 nucleotides: TGTGCCAGCAGTTACTCCACAGGCGGACTATATAGCAATCAGCCCCAGCATTTT. Amino acids: CASSYSTGGLYSNQPQHF.

V gene TRBV27 combines with J gene TRBJ2-5, with TRBD1 matching over 8 bases. With 3 bases clipped from V and 5 bases from J, the junction kept 5 bases outside the gene matches. The CDR3 length is 14 residues. Germline V gene data show CDR1 as MNHEY and CDR2 as SMNVEV (reference sequence). The CDR3 loop is CASSFSRGRETQYF. The CDR3 bases are TGTGCCAGCAGTTTCAGCAGGGGGCGTGAGACCCAGTACTTC.

This sequence joins TRBV27 and TRBJ2-7; possibly TRBD1 or TRBD2 for D (5 bases each). The germline CDR1 and CDR2 sequences are MNHEY and SMNVEV (reference sequence). Trimming removed 3 bases from V and 7 bases from J, with 16 bases in between. The CDR3 spans 14 residues. CDR3 in DNA: TGTGCCAGCAGTTTTATGGGACCGAGAGTGGAGCAGTACTTC. Translating it yields CASSFMGPRVEQYF.

This sequence joins TRBV6-1 and TRBJ1-5; D gene uncertain. Germline CDR1 reads MNHNS; CDR2 reads SASEGT. The CDR3 runs to 13 residues. Trimming removed 6 bases from V and 5 bases from J, with 11 bases in between. The DNA of the CDR3 is TGTGCCAGCAGAGGACCTTATGATCAGCCCCAGCATTTT. It encodes CASRGPYDQPQHF.

In this sample, this clonotype turned up many times. The chain employs TRBV6-2 or TRBV6-3 and TRBJ1-1; D gene uncertain. V lost 2 bases and J lost 4, with 8 bases in between. CDR1 is MNHEY, CDR2 SVGEGT, per germline. The CDR3 runs to 13 residues. CDR3 sequence (DNA): TGTGCCAGCAGTTACCCGGAAGGCACTGAAGCTTTCTTT. This encodes CASSYPEGTEAFF.

This clonotype turned up a few times. The chain has TRBV6-5 and TRBJ1-1; 8 bases are shared with TRBD1. The CDR3 is 14 amino acids. V was pared by 4 bases and J by 4 bases, with 5 bases of the junction left unmatched. Germline CDR1 is MNHEY and CDR2 is SVGAGI. In DNA, the CDR3 is TGTGCCAGCAGTTCGGTGGACAGGGCCACTGAAGCTTTCTTT. The encoded protein is CASSSVDRATEAFF.

V usage is TRBV20-1 and J usage is TRBJ1-1; D call uncertain. V lost 5 bases to trimming and J lost 5 bases, with 18 bases between them. The CDR3 spans 14 residues. Looked up from germline, CDR1 is DFQATT and CDR2 is SNEGSKA (reference sequence). The CDR3 DNA reads TGCAGTGCTTCGCGGGCCGGGCGAGAAACTGAAGCTTTCTTT. It codes for CSASRAGRETEAFF.

This clonotype appeared many times. This chain connects TRBV7-2 to TRBJ2-7; unclear D gene. The ends were cut back, 5 bases at V and 0 bases at J, with 11 bases in the middle. Germline V gene lookup returns CDR1 SGHTA and CDR2 FQGNSA. The CDR3 runs 14 residues. CDR3 residues: CASSPGRSSYEQYF. CDR3 coding DNA: TGTGCCAGCAGCCCCGGACGGAGCTCCTACGAGCAGTACTTC.

In its sample, this clonotype was seen many times. The J gene is TRBJ1-3, the V gene TRBV11-2, with D unclear. Germline CDR1 reads SGHAT; CDR2 reads FQNNGV. The CDR3 spans 14 residues. Trimming removed 0 bases from V and 4 bases from J, with 7 bases in between. The CDR3 sequence: CASSLDPLGNTIYF. As DNA, the CDR3 is TGTGCCAGCAGCTTAGATCCCCTGGGAAACACCATATATTTT.

This clonotype was recorded at least ten times. The J gene is TRBJ1-1, the V gene TRBV30; a weak D match, TRBD1 (5 bases). Germline assignment: CDR1 GTSNPN and CDR2 SVGIG (reference sequence). The length of the CDR3 is 15 residues. V shed 2 bases and J shed 3 bases, with 16 bases lying between them. The DNA for the CDR3 is TGTGCCTGGAGTAAGGTTCGCAGGGCGGACACTGAAGCTTTCTTT. Translating it yields CAWSKVRRADTEAFF.

The rearrangement joins TRBV29-1 to TRBJ2-5; D assignment may be TRBD1 or TRBD2 (6 bases each). With 8 bases removed from V and 5 bases from J, the gap between germline ends came to 15 bases. The germline V gene has CDR1 SQVTM and CDR2 ANQGSEA. CDR3 length: 12 amino acids. CDR3 amino acids: CSFFSGQETQYF. CDR3 sequence (DNA): TGCAGCTTTTTTAGCGGACAGGAGACCCAGTACTTC.

This clonotype was seen just once. The genes are TRBV6-2 or TRBV6-3 and TRBJ2-5; 7 bases align to TRBD2. V shed 8 bases, J shed 2 bases, and the junction held 5 bases outside the gene matches. CDR3 size: 13 residues. Germline CDR1 and CDR2: MNHEY and SVGEGT. The chain's CDR3 is CASGSGGQETQYF. The CDR3 DNA reads as TGTGCCAGCGGCTCGGGGGGACAAGAGACCCAGTACTTC.

The chain uses TRBV6-1 and TRBJ1-1; D not resolved. This CDR3 spans 13 amino acids. Germline CDR1 MNHNS, CDR2 SASEGT. V was trimmed by 4 bases and J by 1 base, leaving 7 bases between them. The CDR3 DNA reads as TGTGCCAGCAGTGCCCAATCGAACACTGAAGCTTTCTTT. Protein sequence: CASSAQSNTEAFF.

The chain joins TRBV27 to TRBJ2-7, with D tentatively TRBD2 (6 bases). This CDR3 is 15 amino acids long. CDR1 is MNHEY, CDR2 SMNVEV, per germline (reference sequence). V gave up 8 bases and J gave up 3 bases, with 20 bases separating them. DNA of the CDR3: TGTGCCAGCTCTGACGGGGGTGAGGGAGTCTACGAGCAGTACTTC. It codes for CASSDGGEGVYEQYF.

This rearrangement joins TRBV6-1 to TRBJ1-1; D gene ambiguous. The CDR3 has 12 amino acids. V lost 10 bases to trimming and J lost 1 base, with 10 bases between them. Germline V CDR1 and CDR2: MNHNS, SASEGT. The DNA for the CDR3 is TGTGCCACTGAGACGGGGAACACTGAAGCTTTCTTT. Protein product: CATETGNTEAFF.

The count of this clonotype is one. The chain links TRBV7-2 to TRBJ1-5; maybe TRBD1 (5 bases). The CDR3 consists of 14 residues. Germline V gene lookup returns CDR1 SGHTA and CDR2 FQGNSA. The V and J ends lost 4 bases and 9 bases respectively, with 16 bases between them. CDR3 sequence reads: CASSSSGFVWPQHF. Here the CDR3 DNA reads TGTGCCAGCAGCTCGTCAGGGTTTGTCTGGCCCCAGCATTTT.

The CDR3 region has the DNA TGTGCCAGCAGTTTGTTAGCTGGATCCCACGAGCAGTACTTC. It yields the protein CASSLLAGSHEQYF. This chain connects TRBV12-3 or TRBV12-4 to TRBJ2-7; D remains ambiguous. The CDR3 extends over 14 amino acids. With 3 bases removed from V and 5 bases from J, the gap between germline ends came to 14 bases.

The rearrangement joins TRBV7-2 to TRBJ1-2, with a tentative D call TRBD1 (5 bases). The CDR3 is 15 amino acids. The V gene lost 1 base and the J gene lost 1 base, with 10 bases spanning the gap. The germline CDR1 and CDR2 sequences are SGHTA and FQGNSA. The CDR3 bases are TGTGCCAGCAGCTTAGGCCAGGGCCATAACTATGGCTACACCTTC. This gives the protein CASSLGQGHNYGYTF.